This T cell receptor (beta chain) was recorded in a study of PD-1 blockade in classical Hodgkin lymphoma. Overall study findings and caveats: Diversity in CD4+ TCRs, unlike that measured in CD8+ TCRs, had risen significantly by C4D1. Repertoire differences have undefined causes, possibly disease activity or prior therapy.

The V gene end was trimmed by 8 bases and the J gene end by 0 bases; junction bases not matched to a gene: 10. CDR3 length equals 15 residues. CDR1 and CDR2 from the germline V gene are MDHEN and SYDVKM. Details on this clone: Its target is not known.

Every patient relapsed after autologous stem cell transplantation, and brentuximab vedotin exposure varied. The repertoire was sequenced with immunoSEQ multiplex PCR; TCRdb's copy has only in-frame clones and lacks some. The sample yields about 90,000 clones, roughly 89% seen once. This receptor was identified in a human donor with classical Hodgkin lymphoma. The specimen was peripheral blood mononuclear cells (PBMCs), collected before the second cycle of nivolumab. The chain is built from TRBV28 and TRBJ2-7; 7 nucleotides agree with TRBD2. This chain's CDR3 is CASDRGRGGSYEQYF. CDR3 nucleotide sequence: TGTGCCAGCGATCGGGGCCGCGGGGGCTCCTACGAGCAGTACTTC.